This T cell receptor (beta chain) came from a study of blood T cell repertoires in COVID-19 (dated by TCRdb to 2019 to 2021). The study in broad terms: The collaborator samples originated in the United States, Italy and Spain and spanned the acute and convalescent phases of COVID-19. Samples came from the ongoing ImmuneRACE study (first 160 participants) plus 1,254 subjects from 6 global collaborators. The prospective study material was composed of cDNA or gDNA derived from T cells, B-cell-depleted T cells, or PBMCs. Where available, HLA class I and class II types were taken from metadata supplied by the sample provider and were not determined by assay-based typing. The repertoires were made available in a free public database intended to serve as a resource for research on the immune response to SARS-CoV-2. The sample metadata nearly always contained a de-identified subject ID, COVID-19 status, age in years and sex. Deeply sampled blood TCRbeta repertoires from subjects exposed to, actively infected with, or recovered from COVID-19 were included in the dataset. Results the study describes overall, beyond this receptor: The quantity of clinical and demographic metadata differed by source and by participant and was supplied without curation.

TCRbeta CDR3 regions were amplified from genomic DNA using the immunoSEQ Assay, a bias-controlled multiplex PCR. Turning to the authors' computational methods: Nucleated cell counts per sample were estimated from amplification of reference gene primers within the assay. To quantify the absolute abundance of each unique TCRbeta CDR3 rearrangement, sequence reads were collapsed and filtered. For each sample, productive Simpson clonality was calculated as the square root of Simpson's diversity index over productive rearrangements. TCRdb obtained this table from immuneACCESS and retained in-frame rearrangements with V and J assigned. These tables miss some clones; where compared with another copy, unresolved V genes account for less than half of the shortfall, and the remainder is unexplained. V, J and clone size reflect that table, while D and trimming were determined from the DNA. This sample gives under 150,000 clones in total; 80% to 85% of them show up just once. Approximately 5% of the sample comes from the top ten.

About this clone itself: Its antigen has not been determined. Within one base of it there is no much larger clone, and no base qualities were kept.

Enrolling through a virtual design, the prospective study's participants ranged in age from roughly 18 to 89 years and lived across 24 United States geographic areas. In the prospective study, cohorts were assigned on the basis of participant-reported clinical history obtained from a screening survey and a study questionnaire. In the prospective study, mobile phlebotomists collected whole blood, serum and a nasopharyngeal or oropharyngeal swab from each participant. Additional blood draws and questionnaires over an approximately two-month period could optionally be provided by prospective study participants. Prospective study blood samples were shipped either frozen or at room temperature before DNA extraction. The sequenced sample was PBMCs or T cells enriched from blood (not recorded which). The receptor's source is a man aged 35-49 years with acute COVID-19.

CDR3 region: CASSPSDRGGSEAFF. The nucleotide sequence reads as follows: TGTGCCAGCTCACCCAGCGACAGGGGAGGCTCTGAAGCTTTCTTT. The chain is assembled from TRBV18 and TRBJ1-1; TRBD1 lines up with 8 middle nucleotides. According to the germline V gene, CDR1 reads KGHSH and CDR2 reads LQKENI. Spanning cysteine to phenylalanine, the CDR3 consists of 15 amino acids. CDR3 DNA only is kept here, 45 bases in frame from base 1. V and J are trimmed by 3 bases and 6 bases, and the gene matches miss 9 bases of the junction.